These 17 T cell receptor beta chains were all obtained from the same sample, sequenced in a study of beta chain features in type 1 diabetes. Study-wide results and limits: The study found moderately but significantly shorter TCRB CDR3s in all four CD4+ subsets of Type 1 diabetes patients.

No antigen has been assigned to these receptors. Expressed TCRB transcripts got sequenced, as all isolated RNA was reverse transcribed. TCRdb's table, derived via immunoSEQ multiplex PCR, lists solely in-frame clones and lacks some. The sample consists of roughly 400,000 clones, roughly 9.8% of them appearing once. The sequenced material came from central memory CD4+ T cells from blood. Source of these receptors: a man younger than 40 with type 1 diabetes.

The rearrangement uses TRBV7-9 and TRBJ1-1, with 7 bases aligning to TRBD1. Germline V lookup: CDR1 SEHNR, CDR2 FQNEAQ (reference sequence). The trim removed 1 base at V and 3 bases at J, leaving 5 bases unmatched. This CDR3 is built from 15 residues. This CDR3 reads CASSLEGAVDTEAFF. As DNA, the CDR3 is TGTGCCAGCAGCTTAGAGGGGGCGGTTGACACTGAAGCTTTCTTT.

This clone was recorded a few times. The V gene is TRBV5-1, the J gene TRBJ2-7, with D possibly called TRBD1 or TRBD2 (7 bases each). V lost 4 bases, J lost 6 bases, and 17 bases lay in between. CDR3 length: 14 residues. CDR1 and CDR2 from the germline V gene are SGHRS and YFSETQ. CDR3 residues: CASSNGTAGLEQYF. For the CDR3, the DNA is TGCGCCAGCAGCAACGGGACAGCGGGGCTCGAGCAGTACTTC. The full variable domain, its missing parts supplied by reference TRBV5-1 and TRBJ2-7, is KAGVTQTPRYLIKTRGQQVTLSCSPISGHRSVSWYQQTPGQGLQFLFEYFSETQRNKGNFPGRFSGRQFSNSRSEMNVSTLELGDSALYLCASSNGTAGLEQYFGPGTRLTVT.

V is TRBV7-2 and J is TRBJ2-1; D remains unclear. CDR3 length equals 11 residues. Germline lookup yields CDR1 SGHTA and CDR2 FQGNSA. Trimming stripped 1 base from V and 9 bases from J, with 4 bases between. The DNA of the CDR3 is TGTGCCAGCAGCTTAGAGATTGAGCAGTTCTTC. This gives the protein CASSLEIEQFF.

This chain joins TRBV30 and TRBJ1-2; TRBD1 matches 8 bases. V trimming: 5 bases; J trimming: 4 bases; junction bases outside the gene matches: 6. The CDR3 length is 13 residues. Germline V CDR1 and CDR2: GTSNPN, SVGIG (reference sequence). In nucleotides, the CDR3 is TGTGCCTGGGAGAACACAGGGGGCTATGGCTACACCTTC. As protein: CAWENTGGYGYTF.

CDR3 amino acids: CASSYEDRSSAFF. CDR3 sequence (DNA): TGTGCCAGCAGTTACGAGGACAGGTCGTCAGCTTTCTTT. The chain employs TRBV6-5 and TRBJ1-1; 7 bases fit TRBD1. After removal of 2 bases from V and 10 bases from J, the junction contained 7 bases not matched to a gene. Germline loops: CDR1 MNHEY, CDR2 SVGAGI. The CDR3 extends over 13 amino acids.

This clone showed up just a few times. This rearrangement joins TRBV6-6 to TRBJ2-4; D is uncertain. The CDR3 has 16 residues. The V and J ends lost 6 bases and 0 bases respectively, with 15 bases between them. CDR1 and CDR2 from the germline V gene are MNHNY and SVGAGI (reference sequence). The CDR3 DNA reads TGTGCCAGCAGCCCTTTGGAGACGGCAGCCAAAAACATTCAGTACTTC. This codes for CASSPLETAAKNIQYF.

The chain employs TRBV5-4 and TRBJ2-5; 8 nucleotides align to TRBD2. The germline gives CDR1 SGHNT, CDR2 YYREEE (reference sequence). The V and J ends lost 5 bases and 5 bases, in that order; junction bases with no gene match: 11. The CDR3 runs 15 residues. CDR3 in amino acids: CASSTAGEAGETQYF. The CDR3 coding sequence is TGTGCCAGCAGTACAGCGGGAGAGGCGGGGGAGACCCAGTACTTC.

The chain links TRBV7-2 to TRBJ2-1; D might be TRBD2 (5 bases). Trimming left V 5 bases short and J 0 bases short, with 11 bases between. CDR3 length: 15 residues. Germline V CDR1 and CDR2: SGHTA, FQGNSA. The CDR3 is CASSTTAGSYNEQFF. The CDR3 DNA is TGTGCCAGCAGCACCACGGCGGGCTCCTACAATGAGCAGTTCTTC.

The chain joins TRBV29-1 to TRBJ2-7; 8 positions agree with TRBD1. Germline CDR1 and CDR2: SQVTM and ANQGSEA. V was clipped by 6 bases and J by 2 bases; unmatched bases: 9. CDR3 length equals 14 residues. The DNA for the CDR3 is TGCAGCGTCCCCCAGGGGGCCTCTCCCTACGAGCAGTACTTC. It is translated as CSVPQGASPYEQYF.

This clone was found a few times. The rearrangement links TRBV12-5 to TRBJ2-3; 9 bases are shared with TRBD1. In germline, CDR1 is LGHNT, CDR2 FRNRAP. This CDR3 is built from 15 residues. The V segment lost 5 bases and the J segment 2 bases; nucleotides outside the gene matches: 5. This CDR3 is CASGLGTGNTDTQYF. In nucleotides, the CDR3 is TGTGCTAGTGGTCTCGGGACAGGGAACACAGATACGCAGTATTTT.

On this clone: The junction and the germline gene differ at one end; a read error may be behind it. The CDR3: CASSPGRGTPSQLF. The CDR3, as DNA: TGCGCCAGCAGCCCTGGCCGTGGTACTCCCAGCCAGCTCTTC. This chain uses TRBV5-1 with TRBJ2-1; no firm D call. Germline assignment: CDR1 SGHRS and CDR2 YFSETQ. The CDR3 has 14 residues.

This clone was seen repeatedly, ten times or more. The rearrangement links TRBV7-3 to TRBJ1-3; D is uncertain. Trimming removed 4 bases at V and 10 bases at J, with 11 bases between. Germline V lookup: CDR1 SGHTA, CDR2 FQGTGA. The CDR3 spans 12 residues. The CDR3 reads CASSSDSGTIYF. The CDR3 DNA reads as TGTGCCAGCAGCTCCGACTCGGGGACCATATATTTT.

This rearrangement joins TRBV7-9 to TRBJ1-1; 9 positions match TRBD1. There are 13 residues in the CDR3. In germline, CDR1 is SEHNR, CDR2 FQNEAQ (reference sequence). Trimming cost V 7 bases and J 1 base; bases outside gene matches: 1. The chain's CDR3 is CASIQGANTEAFF. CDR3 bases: TGTGCCAGCATACAGGGGGCGAACACTGAAGCTTTCTTT.

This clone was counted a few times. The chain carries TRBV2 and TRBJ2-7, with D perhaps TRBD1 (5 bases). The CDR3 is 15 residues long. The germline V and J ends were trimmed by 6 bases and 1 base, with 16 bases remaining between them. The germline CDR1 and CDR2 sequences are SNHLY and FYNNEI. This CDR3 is CASRKDRQGSYEQYF. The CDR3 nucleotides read TGTGCCAGCAGGAAAGACAGACAAGGTTCCTACGAGCAGTACTTC.

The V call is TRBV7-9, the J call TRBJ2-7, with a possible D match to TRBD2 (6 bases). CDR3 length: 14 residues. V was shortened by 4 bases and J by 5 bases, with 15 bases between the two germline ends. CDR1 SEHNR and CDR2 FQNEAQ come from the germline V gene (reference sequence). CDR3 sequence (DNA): TGTGCCAGCAGCTCCACTCGCGGGGTAAACGAGCAGTACTTC. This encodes CASSSTRGVNEQYF.

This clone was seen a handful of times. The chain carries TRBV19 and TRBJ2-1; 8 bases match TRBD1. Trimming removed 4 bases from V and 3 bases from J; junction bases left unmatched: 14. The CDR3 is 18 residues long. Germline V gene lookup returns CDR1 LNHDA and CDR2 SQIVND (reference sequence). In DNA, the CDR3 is TGTGCCAGTAGTAAGGGGACAGGCTTACAAATTAACTACAATGAGCAGTTCTTC. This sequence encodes CASSKGTGLQINYNEQFF.

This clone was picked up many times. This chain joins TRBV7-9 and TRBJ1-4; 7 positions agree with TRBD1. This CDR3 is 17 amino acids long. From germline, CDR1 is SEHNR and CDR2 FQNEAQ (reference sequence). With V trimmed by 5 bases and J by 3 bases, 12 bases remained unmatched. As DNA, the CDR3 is TGTGCCAGCAGCCGACATCTGGGACAGACGGCTAATGAAAAACTGTTTTTT. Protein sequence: CASSRHLGQTANEKLFF.